The sequence of this T cell receptor beta chain was determined in a study of Graves' ophthalmopathy and Graves' hyperthyroidism. The CDR3 is made up of 18 amino acids. Per the germline V gene, CDR1 is WSHSY and CDR2 is SAAADI. V gave up 5 bases and J gave up 2 bases; unmatched junction bases: 17. Amplification of the TCR beta CDR3 regions used RNA transcripts (as template). The first-round RT-PCR employed HTBI primers together with the Qiagen OneStep RT-PCR kit. A multiplex PCR was then performed as the second round. TCRdb reanalysed the multiplex PCR reads using MiXCR and keeps one entry per CDR3 protein. The sample gives under 250,000 distinct CDR3 sequences, 20% to 25% of which show up once; about 46% is in the top ten. Ten or more counts support this clonotype.

This sequence originates from a woman between 50 and 59 years old with Graves' ophthalmopathy. The rearrangement uses TRBV10-2 and TRBJ2-7; 8 nucleotides line up with TRBD1. Sequenced material: peripheral blood. CDR3 nucleotide sequence: TGCGCCAGCAGTCTTGACAATCGACAGGGGAACCCCACCTACGAGCAGTACTTC. It yields the protein CASSLDNRQGNPTYEQYF.